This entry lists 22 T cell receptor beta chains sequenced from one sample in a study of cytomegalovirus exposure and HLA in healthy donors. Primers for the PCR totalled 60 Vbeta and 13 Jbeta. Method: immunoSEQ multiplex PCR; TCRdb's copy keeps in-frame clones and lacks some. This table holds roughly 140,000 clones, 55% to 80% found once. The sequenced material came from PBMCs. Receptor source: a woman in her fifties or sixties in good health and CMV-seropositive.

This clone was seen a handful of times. The CDR3 sequence: CASSATRSTSTDTQYF. The DNA for the CDR3 is TGTGCCAGTAGTGCCACTAGGTCGACTAGCACAGATACGCAGTATTTT. J is TRBJ2-3 and V is TRBV19, with D possibly matching TRBD2 (5 bases). The CDR3 runs 16 residues. Trimming stripped 5 bases from V and 0 bases from J, with 15 bases between. Germline V gene lookup returns CDR1 LNHDA and CDR2 SQIVND (reference sequence). The whole variable domain, filled in from reference TRBV19 and TRBJ2-3, reads DGGITQSPKYLFRKEGQNVTLSCEQNLNHDAMYWYRQDPGQGLRLIYYSQIVNDFQKGDIAEGYSVSREKKESFPLTVTSAQKNPTAFYLCASSATRSTSTDTQYFGPGTRLTVL.

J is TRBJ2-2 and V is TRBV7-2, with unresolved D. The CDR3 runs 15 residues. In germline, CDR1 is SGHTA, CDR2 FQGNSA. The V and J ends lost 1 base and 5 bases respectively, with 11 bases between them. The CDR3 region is CASSLGQARTGELFF. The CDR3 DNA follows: TGTGCCAGCAGCTTAGGGCAAGCGAGGACCGGGGAGCTGTTTTTT.

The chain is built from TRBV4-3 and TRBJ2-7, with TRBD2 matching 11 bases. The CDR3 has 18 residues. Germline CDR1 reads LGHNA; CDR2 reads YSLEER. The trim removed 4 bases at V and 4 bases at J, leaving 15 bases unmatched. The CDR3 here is CASSPTQSSGRAVYEQYF. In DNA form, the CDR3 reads TGCGCCAGCAGCCCAACTCAGAGTAGCGGGAGGGCCGTTTACGAGCAGTACTTC.

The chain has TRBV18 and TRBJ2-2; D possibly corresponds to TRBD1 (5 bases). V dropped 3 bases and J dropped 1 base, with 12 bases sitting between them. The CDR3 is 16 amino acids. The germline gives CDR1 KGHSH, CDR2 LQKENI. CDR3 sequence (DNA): TGTGCCAGCTCACCCGTTGGGGCCTTGAACACCGGGGAGCTGTTTTTT. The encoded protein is CASSPVGALNTGELFF.

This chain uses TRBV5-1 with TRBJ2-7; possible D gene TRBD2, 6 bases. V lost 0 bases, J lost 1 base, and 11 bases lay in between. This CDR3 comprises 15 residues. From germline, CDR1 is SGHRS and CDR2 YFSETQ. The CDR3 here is CASSLVAGPSYEQYF. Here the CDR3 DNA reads TGCGCCAGCAGCTTGGTGGCGGGACCGTCCTACGAGCAGTACTTC.

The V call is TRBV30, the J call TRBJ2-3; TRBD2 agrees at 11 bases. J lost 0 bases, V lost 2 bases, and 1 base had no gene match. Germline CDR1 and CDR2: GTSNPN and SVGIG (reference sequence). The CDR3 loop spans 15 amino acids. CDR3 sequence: CAWSPSGGSTDTQYF. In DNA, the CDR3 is TGTGCCTGGAGTCCTAGCGGGGGGAGCACAGATACGCAGTATTTT. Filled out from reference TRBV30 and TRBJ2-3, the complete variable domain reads SQTIHQWPATLVQPVGSPLSLECTVEGTSNPNLYWYRQAAGRGLQLLFYSVGIGQISSEVPQNLSASRPQDRQFILSSKKLLLSDSGFYLCAWSPSGGSTDTQYFGPGTRLTVL.

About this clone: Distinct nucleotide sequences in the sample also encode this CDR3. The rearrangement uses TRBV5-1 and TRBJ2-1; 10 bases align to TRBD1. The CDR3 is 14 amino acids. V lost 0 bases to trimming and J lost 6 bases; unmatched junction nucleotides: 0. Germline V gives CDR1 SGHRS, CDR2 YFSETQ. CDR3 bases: TGCGCCAGCAGCTTGGGGACAGGGGGCAATGAGCAGTTCTTC. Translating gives CASSLGTGGNEQFF.

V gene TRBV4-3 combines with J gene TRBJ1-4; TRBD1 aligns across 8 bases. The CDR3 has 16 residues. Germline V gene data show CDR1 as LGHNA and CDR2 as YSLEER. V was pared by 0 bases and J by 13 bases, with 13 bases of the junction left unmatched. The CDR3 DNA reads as TGCGCCAGCAGCCAAGATTCAGGGGGCGTTAATCTTAGACTGTTTTTT. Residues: CASSQDSGGVNLRLFF.

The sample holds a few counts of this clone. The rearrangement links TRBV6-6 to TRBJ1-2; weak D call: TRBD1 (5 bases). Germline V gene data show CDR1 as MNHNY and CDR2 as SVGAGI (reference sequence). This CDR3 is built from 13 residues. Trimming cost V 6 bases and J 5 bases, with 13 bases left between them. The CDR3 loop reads CASSGGSAYGYTF. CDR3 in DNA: TGTGCCAGCAGCGGGGGGTCCGCGTATGGCTACACCTTC.

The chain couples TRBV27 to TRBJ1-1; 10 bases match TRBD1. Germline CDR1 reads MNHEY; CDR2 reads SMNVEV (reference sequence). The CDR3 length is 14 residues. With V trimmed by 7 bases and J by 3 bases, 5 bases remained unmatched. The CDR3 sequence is CASTPDRGHTEAFF. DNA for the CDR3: TGTGCCAGCACCCCCGACAGGGGGCACACTGAAGCTTTCTTT.

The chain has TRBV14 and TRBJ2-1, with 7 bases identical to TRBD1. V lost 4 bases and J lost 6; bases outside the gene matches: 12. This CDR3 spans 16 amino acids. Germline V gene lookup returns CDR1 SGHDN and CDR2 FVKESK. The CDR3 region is CASSRLRQGLINEQFF. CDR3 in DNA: TGTGCCAGCAGCCGATTACGACAGGGATTGATCAATGAGCAGTTCTTC.

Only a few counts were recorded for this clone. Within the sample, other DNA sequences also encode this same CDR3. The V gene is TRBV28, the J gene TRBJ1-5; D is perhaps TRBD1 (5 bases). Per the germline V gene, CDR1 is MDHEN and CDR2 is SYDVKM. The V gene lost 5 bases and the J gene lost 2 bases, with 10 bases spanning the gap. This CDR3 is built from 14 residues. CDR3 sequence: CASSPGGGNQPQHF. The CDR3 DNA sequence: TGTGCCAGCAGTCCCGGAGGGGGCAATCAGCCCCAGCATTTT. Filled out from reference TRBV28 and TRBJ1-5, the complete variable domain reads DVKVTQSSRYLVKRTGEKVFLECVQDMDHENMFWYRQDPGLGLRLIYFSYDVKMKEKGDIPEGYSVSREKKERFSLILESASTNQTSMYLCASSPGGGNQPQHFGDGTRLSIL.

DNA of the CDR3: TGTGCCAGCAGTGTACAGGGGAACACTGAAGCTTTCTTT. Its translation is CASSVQGNTEAFF. The chain has TRBV25-1 and TRBJ1-1; TRBD1 might be the D (6 bases). Looked up from germline, CDR1 is MGHDK and CDR2 is SYGVNS. This CDR3 spans 13 amino acids. Trimming removed 4 bases from V and 1 base from J, with 7 bases in between.

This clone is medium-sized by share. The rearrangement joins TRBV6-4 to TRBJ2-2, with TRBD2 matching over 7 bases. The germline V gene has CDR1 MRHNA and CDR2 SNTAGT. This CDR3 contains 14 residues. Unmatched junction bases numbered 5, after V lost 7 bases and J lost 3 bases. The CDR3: CASTPGRDTGELFF. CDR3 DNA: TGTGCCAGCACTCCAGGGAGGGACACCGGGGAGCTGTTTTTT.

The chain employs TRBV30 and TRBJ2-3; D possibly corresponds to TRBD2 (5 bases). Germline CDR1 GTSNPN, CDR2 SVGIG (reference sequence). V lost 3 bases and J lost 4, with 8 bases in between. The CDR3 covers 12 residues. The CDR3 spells CAWSPGADTQYF. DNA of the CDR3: TGTGCCTGGAGCCCCGGGGCAGATACGCAGTATTTT.

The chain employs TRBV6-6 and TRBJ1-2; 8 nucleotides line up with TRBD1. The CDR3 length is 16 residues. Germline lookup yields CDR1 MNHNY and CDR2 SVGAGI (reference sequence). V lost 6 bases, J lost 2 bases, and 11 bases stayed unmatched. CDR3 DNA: TGTGCCAGCAGCCGGACTGACAGGGGAGAAAACTATGGCTACACCTTC. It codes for CASSRTDRGENYGYTF.

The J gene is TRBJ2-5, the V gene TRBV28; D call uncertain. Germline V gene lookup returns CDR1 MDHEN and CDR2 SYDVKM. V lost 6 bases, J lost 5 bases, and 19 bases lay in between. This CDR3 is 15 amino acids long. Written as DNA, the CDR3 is TGTGCCAGCAGCCGCACCAATGCTAAGAGGGAGACCCAGTACTTC. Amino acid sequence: CASSRTNAKRETQYF.

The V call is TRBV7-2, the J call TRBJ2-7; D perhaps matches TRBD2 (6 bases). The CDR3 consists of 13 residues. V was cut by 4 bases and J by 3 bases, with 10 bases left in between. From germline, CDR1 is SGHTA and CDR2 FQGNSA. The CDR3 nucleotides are TGTGCCAGCAGCTCGGGGGATAGCTACGAGCAGTACTTC. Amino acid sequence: CASSSGDSYEQYF.

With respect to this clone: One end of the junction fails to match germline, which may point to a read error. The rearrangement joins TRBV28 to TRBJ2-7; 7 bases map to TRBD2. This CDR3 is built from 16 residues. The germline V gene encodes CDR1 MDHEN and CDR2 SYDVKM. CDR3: CASSFLLSGNSYEQHF. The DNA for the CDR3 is TGTGCCAGCAGTTTCCTTTTGAGCGGGAATAGCTACGAGCAGCACTTC.

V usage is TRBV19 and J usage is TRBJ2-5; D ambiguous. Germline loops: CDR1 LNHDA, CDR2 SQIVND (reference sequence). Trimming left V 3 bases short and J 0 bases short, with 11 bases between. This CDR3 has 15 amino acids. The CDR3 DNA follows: TGTGCCAGTAGTATTTCGGCTAGAAACCAAGAGACCCAGTACTTC. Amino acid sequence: CASSISARNQETQYF.

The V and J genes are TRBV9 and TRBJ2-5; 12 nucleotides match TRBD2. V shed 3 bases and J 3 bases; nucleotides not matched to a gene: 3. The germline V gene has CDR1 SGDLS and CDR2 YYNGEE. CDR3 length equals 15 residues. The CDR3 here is CASSEGLAGKETQYF. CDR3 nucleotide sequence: TGTGCCAGCAGCGAAGGACTAGCGGGAAAAGAGACCCAGTACTTC.

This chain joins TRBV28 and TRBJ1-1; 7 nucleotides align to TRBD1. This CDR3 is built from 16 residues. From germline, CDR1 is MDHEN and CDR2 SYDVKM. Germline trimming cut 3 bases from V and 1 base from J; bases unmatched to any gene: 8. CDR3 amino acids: CASSFISGDRNTEAFF. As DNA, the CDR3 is TGTGCCAGCAGTTTTATATCTGGGGACAGGAACACTGAAGCTTTCTTT.